One sample yielded the 28 T cell receptor beta chains listed below, sequenced in a study of graft-versus-host responses after intestinal transplantation. Repertoires were generated with immunoSEQ multiplex PCR, while TCRdb's copy carries only in-frame clones and drops some. This sample yields roughly 56,000 clones, of which under 95% are seen a single time; around 2.5% belongs to the top ten. The starting material was PBMCs, obtained about 4 months after intestinal transplantation. Receptors were obtained from a human patient who received an intestinal transplant, so some T cells may come from the graft donor.

The chain is built from TRBV9 and TRBJ1-1; D possibly corresponds to TRBD1 (6 bases). This CDR3 comprises 14 residues. Between the trimmed V and J ends, which lost 3 bases and 3 bases, there was a span of 12 bases. Germline CDR1 and CDR2: SGDLS and YYNGEE. The CDR3 here is CASSGRQDYTEAFF. The CDR3 DNA follows: TGTGCCAGCAGCGGTCGACAGGACTACACTGAAGCTTTCTTT.

The V gene is TRBV7-9, the J gene TRBJ2-7; D is ambiguous. This CDR3 region has 13 residues. Germline V gene lookup returns CDR1 SEHNR and CDR2 FQNEAQ (reference sequence). Trimming took off 5 bases at V and 0 bases at J, with 8 bases between the two ends. The CDR3 loop reads CASSPQASYEQYF. CDR3 nucleotide sequence: TGTGCCAGCAGCCCACAAGCCTCCTACGAGCAGTACTTC.

The chain has TRBV11-2 and TRBJ1-1; D call uncertain. CDR1 and CDR2 from the germline V gene are SGHAT and FQNNGV. V lost 1 base and J lost 1, with 7 bases in between. This CDR3 region has 14 residues. The CDR3 bases are TGTGCCAGCAGCTTAGGAACACCGAACACTGAAGCTTTCTTT. Its protein product is CASSLGTPNTEAFF.

J is TRBJ2-5 and V is TRBV28; a possible D gene is TRBD1 (5 bases). The CDR3 extends over 16 amino acids. Per germline, CDR1 MDHEN and CDR2 SYDVKM. V was pared by 4 bases and J by 4 bases, with 19 bases between. For the CDR3, the DNA is TGTGCCAGCAGTTCACCAAGGACACGTCAGGGAGAGACCCAGTACTTC. Translated, it gives CASSSPRTRQGETQYF.

The chain employs TRBV9 and TRBJ2-3, with no clear D. Germline CDR1 is SGDLS and CDR2 is YYNGEE. The V end was cut by 4 bases, the J end by 0 bases, with 12 bases between. CDR3 length equals 15 residues. CDR3 nucleotides: TGTGCCAGCAGCCAAGAAAGAACTAGCACAGATACGCAGTATTTT. Its translation: CASSQERTSTDTQYF.

The J gene is TRBJ2-7, the V gene TRBV11-2; 8 bases agree with TRBD2. The CDR3 covers 13 residues. Germline V lookup: CDR1 SGHAT, CDR2 FQNNGV. The V and J ends lost 4 bases and 3 bases, in that order; junction bases with no gene match: 2. CDR3: CASSYGGGYEQYF. The CDR3 DNA reads TGTGCCAGCAGCTACGGGGGGGGCTACGAGCAGTACTTC.

This clone has just one count. The chain employs TRBV6-1 and TRBJ2-5; TRBD1 matches 7 bases. The CDR3 has 13 residues. In germline, CDR1 is MNHNS, CDR2 SASEGT. Trimming took 4 bases from V and 6 from J; bases not matched to a gene: 5. The CDR3 nucleotides are TGTGCCAGCAGTGCCGGGACAGTGAAGACCCAGTACTTC. It codes for CASSAGTVKTQYF.

The V gene is TRBV5-4, the J gene TRBJ1-6; TRBD1 is a possible D gene (6 bases). The CDR3 sequence is 14 residues long. In germline, CDR1 is SGHNT, CDR2 YYREEE (reference sequence). Trimming stripped 4 bases from V and 9 bases from J, with 14 bases between. The DNA of the CDR3 is TGTGCCAGCAGCCCCCCGGGACAAGCTTCACCCCTCCACTTT. This codes for CASSPPGQASPLHF.

In its sample, this clone was seen a few times. The CDR3 reads CAISLDRWGGYTF. DNA for the CDR3: TGTGCCATCAGTTTGGACAGATGGGGTGGCTACACCTTC. This chain connects TRBV10-3 to TRBJ1-2; maybe TRBD1 (6 bases). The length of the CDR3 is 13 residues. CDR1 is ENHRY and CDR2 is SYGVKD in the germline V gene. V lost 5 bases to trimming and J lost 7 bases, with 14 bases between them.

The V gene is TRBV5-6, the J gene TRBJ2-1, with 8 bases identical to TRBD1. The CDR3 runs to 16 residues. V lost 2 bases, J lost 9 bases, and 13 bases stayed unmatched. The V gene's germline CDR1 is SGHDT and CDR2 YYEEEE. CDR3 coding DNA: TGTGCCAGCAGCTTATTACCGACAGGGGCGGGTTTTGAGCAGTTCTTC. This sequence encodes CASSLLPTGAGFEQFF. The whole variable domain, remainder taken from reference TRBV5-6 and TRBJ2-1, is DAGVTQSPTHLIKTRGQQVTLRCSPKSGHDTVSWYQQALGQGPQFIFQYYEEEERQRGNFPDRFSGHQFPNYSSELNVNALLLGDSALYLCASSLLPTGAGFEQFFGPGTRLTVL.

This clone was seen only once. The chain joins TRBV19 to TRBJ2-2; D ambiguous. The CDR3 has 11 amino acids. Germline lookup yields CDR1 LNHDA and CDR2 SQIVND (reference sequence). The germline V and J ends were trimmed by 9 bases and 7 bases, with 9 bases remaining between them. The CDR3 sequence: CASEVIGELFF. The CDR3 nucleotides read TGTGCCAGCGAGGTTATCGGGGAGCTGTTTTTT.

The chain combines TRBV7-9 with TRBJ1-1, with 9 bases aligning to TRBD1. CDR1 and CDR2 (germline): SEHNR, FQNEAQ (reference sequence). The J segment lost 1 base and the V segment lost 5 bases, leaving 5 bases of the junction unmatched. The CDR3 is 15 amino acids. CDR3 sequence: CASSARDRANTEAFF. CDR3 nucleotides: TGTGCCAGCAGCGCAAGGGACAGGGCGAACACTGAAGCTTTCTTT.

This clone came up once. The chain employs TRBV6-5 and TRBJ1-2, with a tentative D call TRBD1 (5 bases). The CDR3 has 14 amino acids. Germline V gene data show CDR1 as MNHEY and CDR2 as SVGAGI. V shed 5 bases and J shed 7 bases, with 17 bases lying between them. The CDR3: CASSVLPGSGGYTF. CDR3 DNA: TGTGCCAGCAGTGTTTTACCAGGGTCGGGTGGCTACACCTTC.

The chain recombines TRBV5-1 with TRBJ2-1; D is undetermined. Germline values: CDR1 SGHRS, CDR2 YFSETQ. This CDR3 has 13 amino acids. Between the trimmed V and J ends, which lost 3 bases and 2 bases, there was a span of 6 bases. CDR3 sequence (DNA): TGCGCCAGCAGCTGGACCACCTACAATGAGCAGTTCTTC. This encodes CASSWTTYNEQFF.

V gene TRBV4-2 combines with J gene TRBJ1-2; possibly TRBD1 for D (5 bases). CDR1 LGHNA and CDR2 YNFKEQ come from the germline V gene. CDR3 size: 12 residues. V was clipped by 0 bases and J by 7 bases, with 6 bases between them. The CDR3 protein is CASSQEGVGYTF. In DNA form, the CDR3 reads TGTGCCAGCAGCCAAGAGGGGGTTGGCTACACCTTC.

The genes are TRBV9 and TRBJ2-1, with a weak D call TRBD2 (7 bases). CDR1 SGDLS and CDR2 YYNGEE come from the germline V gene. The CDR3 runs to 15 residues. Trimming shortened V by 3 bases and J by 9 bases, and 19 bases separated the two germline ends. This CDR3 is CASSASAGHQAEQFF. The DNA of the CDR3 is TGTGCCAGCAGCGCGTCAGCGGGACATCAGGCTGAGCAGTTCTTC.

Here the CDR3 reads CASSLGHMGTEAFF. CDR3 in DNA: TGTGCCAGCAGCTTGGGTCACATGGGGACTGAAGCTTTCTTT. The rearrangement links TRBV5-6 to TRBJ1-1; D gene ambiguous. Germline values: CDR1 SGHDT, CDR2 YYEEEE. The CDR3 contains 14 residues. Trimming pared 0 bases from V and 5 bases from J, leaving 11 bases between. The whole variable domain, remainder taken from reference TRBV5-6 and TRBJ1-1, is DAGVTQSPTHLIKTRGQQVTLRCSPKSGHDTVSWYQQALGQGPQFIFQYYEEEERQRGNFPDRFSGHQFPNYSSELNVNALLLGDSALYLCASSLGHMGTEAFFGQGTRLTVV.

The CDR3 reads CASSDGTSGGAGETQYF. CDR3 nucleotide sequence: TGTGCCAGCAGCGACGGGACTAGCGGGGGGGCCGGGGAGACCCAGTACTTC. J is TRBJ2-5 and V is TRBV9, with 16 bases fitting TRBD2. The CDR3 is 17 amino acids. Germline CDR1 is SGDLS and CDR2 is YYNGEE. J was trimmed by 5 bases and V by 3 bases; bases with no gene match: 7.

This clone was found once. V and J are TRBV7-9 and TRBJ2-6; D remains ambiguous. CDR1 and CDR2 (germline): SEHNR, FQNEAQ (reference sequence). V shed 5 bases and J shed 4 bases, with 9 bases lying between them. This CDR3 is built from 14 residues. CDR3 sequence (DNA): TGTGCCAGCAGCCCAGTCACAGGGGCCAACGTCCTGACTTTC. This sequence encodes CASSPVTGANVLTF.

The rearrangement joins TRBV28 to TRBJ2-6; the D is unclear. This CDR3 spans 15 amino acids. Deletions cut 3 bases from V and 2 bases from J, with 8 bases between. The V gene's germline CDR1 is MDHEN and CDR2 SYDVKM. The CDR3 sequence is CASSFLLAGANVLTF. The CDR3 bases are TGTGCCAGCAGTTTTCTTCTGGCTGGGGCCAACGTCCTGACTTTC.

This rearrangement joins TRBV7-2 to TRBJ1-4; perhaps TRBD1 as D (6 bases). The CDR3 is 16 residues long. V was cut by 6 bases and J by 5 bases, with 19 bases left in between. In germline, CDR1 is SGHTA, CDR2 FQGNSA. The CDR3 sequence is CASSSPTGGPNEKLFF. CDR3 coding DNA: TGTGCCAGCAGTTCGCCGACCGGGGGCCCAAATGAAAAACTGTTTTTT.

The genes are TRBV5-1 and TRBJ1-3; a weak D match, TRBD1 (5 bases). In germline, CDR1 is SGHRS, CDR2 YFSETQ. Trimming removed 4 bases from V and 2 bases from J, with 13 bases in between. This CDR3 has 15 amino acids. The CDR3 DNA reads as TGCGCCAGCAGCCCTTCTCCGGGACCTGGAAACACCATATATTTT. It encodes CASSPSPGPGNTIYF.

The table lists this clone with a few counts. This rearrangement joins TRBV7-9 to TRBJ1-3; D might be TRBD1 (6 bases). Germline assignment: CDR1 SEHNR and CDR2 FQNEAQ (reference sequence). The CDR3 is made up of 17 amino acids. Trimming cost V 5 bases and J 3 bases, with 20 bases left between them. This chain's CDR3 is CASSPPRQEIYGNTIYF. The CDR3 DNA is TGTGCCAGCAGCCCACCACGACAGGAGATCTATGGAAACACCATATATTTT.

Of note for this clone: Other DNA sequences of this sample code for an identical CDR3. This chain uses TRBV9 with TRBJ1-6; D is uncertain. The CDR3 is 13 residues long. From germline, CDR1 is SGDLS and CDR2 YYNGEE. Trimming shortened V by 0 bases and J by 9 bases, and 7 bases separated the two germline ends. The CDR3 region is CASSVEEGSPLHF. CDR3 sequence (DNA): TGTGCCAGCAGCGTAGAGGAAGGTTCACCCCTCCACTTT.

This rearrangement joins TRBV28 to TRBJ2-1; 7 bases fit TRBD2. The V and J ends lost 2 bases and 7 bases, in that order; junction bases with no gene match: 5. The germline CDR1 and CDR2 sequences are MDHEN and SYDVKM. CDR3 size: 14 residues. The CDR3 here is CASSLSGNWNEQFF. The CDR3 nucleotides are TGTGCCAGCAGTTTAAGCGGGAATTGGAATGAGCAGTTCTTC.

The rearrangement joins TRBV29-1 to TRBJ2-1; D gene ambiguous. V dropped 4 bases and J dropped 4 bases, with 11 bases sitting between them. This CDR3 comprises 13 residues. CDR1 and CDR2 from the germline V gene are SQVTM and ANQGSEA. The CDR3 DNA reads as TGCAGCGTTGCGGATACAGTTTACAATGAGCAGTTCTTC. As protein: CSVADTVYNEQFF.

V gene TRBV11-2 combines with J gene TRBJ2-4, with 7 nucleotides matching TRBD2. CDR1 is SGHAT, CDR2 FQNNGV, per germline. The CDR3 loop spans 17 amino acids. V gave up 5 bases and J gave up 7 bases; unmatched junction bases: 17. The DNA for the CDR3 is TGTGCCAGCAGCCCCGTGGGCCAAGGGAGGGGAGGGAACATTCAGTACTTC. Protein sequence: CASSPVGQGRGGNIQYF.

This chain connects TRBV5-1 to TRBJ2-7, with 8 bases identical to TRBD2. This CDR3 has 14 amino acids. CDR1 and CDR2 from the germline V gene are SGHRS and YFSETQ. The J segment lost 5 bases and the V segment lost 1 base, leaving 5 bases of the junction unmatched. This CDR3 is CASSLSGRRNEQYF. CDR3 nucleotides: TGCGCCAGCAGCTTGAGCGGGAGAAGGAACGAGCAGTACTTC.